These 7 T cell receptor beta chains were all obtained from the same sample, sequenced in a study of T-cell reconstitution after alpha-beta-depleted transplantation in children. A library of TCRbeta sequences, prepared with unique molecular identifiers, was generated. TCRdb reprocessed the PCR reads with MiXCR, giving one entry per CDR3 protein. In the table there are nearly 350,000 distinct CDR3 sequences, 15% to 20% of which are singletons. The input for sequencing was PBMCs, mostly from graft donor cells, taken 360 days after TCRalphabeta/CD19-depleted stem cell transplant. These receptors were taken from a male patient aged 2 to 9 who had a stem cell transplant for acute lymphoblastic leukemia, so the T cells may come from the graft donor.

This clonotype was observed a few times. The DNA of the CDR3 is TGTGCCAGCAGTGCCACCGGGGCGGGGAAGGGCTACACCTTC. Its translation: CASSATGAGKGYTF. The chain links TRBV27 to TRBJ1-2; a possible D gene is TRBD1 (5 bases). The germline CDR1 and CDR2 sequences are MNHEY and SMNVEV (reference sequence). The CDR3 sequence is 14 residues long. V shed 5 bases and J shed 8 bases, with 18 bases lying between them.

This clonotype was seen many times. This chain links TRBV3-1 with TRBJ2-6; D unresolved. The CDR3 runs 15 residues. Trimming took off 0 bases at V and 1 base at J, with 4 bases between the two ends. Germline CDR1 reads LGHDT; CDR2 reads YNNKEL (reference sequence). In nucleotides, the CDR3 is TGTGCCAGCAGCCAAGACGCGTCTGGGGCCAACGTCCTGACTTTC. This encodes CASSQDASGANVLTF.

This clonotype was seen a handful of times. This chain joins TRBV28 and TRBJ2-3; 14 bases match TRBD2. This CDR3 contains 22 residues. Per the germline V gene, CDR1 is MDHEN and CDR2 is SYDVKM. J was trimmed by 6 bases and V by 3 bases; bases with no gene match: 23. The CDR3 DNA reads TGTGCCAGCAGTTTTCTCGGGACTAGCGGGAGCTCGGGAACGGCCTTCGAGGATACGCAGTATTTT. This translates into CASSFLGTSGSSGTAFEDTQYF.

The rearrangement joins TRBV5-1 to TRBJ1-6, with D uncertain. Trimming removed 1 base from V and 8 bases from J, with 10 bases in between. CDR1 is SGHRS and CDR2 is YFSETQ in the germline V gene. This CDR3 is built from 14 residues. For the CDR3, the DNA is TGCGCCAGCAGCTTGCGGCAGGTCGATTCACCCCTCCACTTT. This sequence encodes CASSLRQVDSPLHF.

The chain employs TRBV20-1 and TRBJ2-3, with D hard to call. The end of the DNA is better explained by TRBJ1-5, so the J call may be wrong. This CDR3 region has 11 residues. Germline V lookup: CDR1 DFQATT, CDR2 SNEGSKA (reference sequence). The CDR3, as DNA: TGCAGTGTCCCTGGACCAGATACGCAGCATTTT. Encoded protein: CSVPGPDTQHF.

The rearrangement uses TRBV7-9 and TRBJ2-1; D unresolved. The CDR3 has 16 residues. Per germline, CDR1 SEHNR and CDR2 FQNEAQ (reference sequence). The ends were cut back, 1 base at V and 5 bases at J, with 15 bases in the middle. The DNA of the CDR3 is TGTGCCAGCAGCTTAGATGTGGTGGCCCCTCACAATGAGCAGTTCTTC. Protein product: CASSLDVVAPHNEQFF.

V and J are TRBV12-3 or TRBV12-4 and TRBJ1-1; D not certain. The V end lost 3 bases, the J end lost 6 bases, and 11 bases lay between the germline ends. The CDR3 contains 13 residues. CDR3 protein: CASSFPPNAEAFF. CDR3 DNA: TGTGCCAGCAGTTTTCCCCCTAACGCTGAAGCTTTCTTT.